This section outlines one T cell receptor beta chain sequence together with its context. The antigen remains unidentified. This sample is drawn from a study of long-term antiretroviral therapy in people with HIV. Findings and limits, study-wide: Clones expanded before ART dominated the repertoire at all time points.

Before they underwent DNA extraction, samples held roughly 0.95-11 million cryopreserved PBMC. This was the immunoSEQ v3.0 assay at survey level. Libraries were prepared by immunoSEQ multiplex PCR; TCRdb keeps only in-frame clonotypes and omits some of them. The sample records 25,000 to 30,000 clones, more than 85% being singletons. After removal of 3 bases from V and 5 bases from J, the junction contained 3 bases not matched to a gene. The V gene's germline CDR1 is SGHTA and CDR2 FQGNSA. The CDR3 consists of 13 residues. This clonotype was obtained from a man aged 35-49 years with HIV. Specimen: unsorted PBMCs, collected 6.2 years after starting antiretroviral therapy. The V gene is TRBV7-2, the J gene TRBJ1-2; TRBD1 aligns across 7 bases. In DNA form, the CDR3 reads TGTGCCAGCAGCTTTCAGGGGGGTTATGGCTACACCTTC. Amino acids: CASSFQGGYGYTF.